Sequencing of this TCR beta chain was carried out in a study of T cells in Graves' hyperthyroidism and ophthalmopathy (dated by TCRdb to about 2019). Broadly, across the study: Peripheral blood was sampled at the time of initial diagnosis, prior to any treatment. To identify distinguishing TCR V-J signatures, a discovery cohort of about 100 patients was used, comprising fewer than 45 with Graves' ophthalmopathy and under 60 with stable Graves' hyperthyroidism. Prospective prediction of ophthalmopathy was tested in an independent validation cohort consisting of some 19 hyperthyroidism patients and some 16 patients who later progressed to ophthalmopathy. The 100 discovery patients were randomly split 7:3 into training and test sets. In addition, the study compared T-cell repertoires in thyroid tissue and in blood from about six Graves' hyperthyroidism patients. Following sampling, methimazole starting at 30 mg daily was given to hyperthyroidism patients, and high-dose intravenous methylprednisolone was given to ophthalmopathy patients. The paper reports TCR Vbeta CDR3 sequencing of approximately 130 peripheral blood samples: under 45 ophthalmopathy, roughly 74 hyperthyroidism and approximately 17 progressor patients.

Overall results and qualifications from the work: No statistical method was used to set the sample size in advance, and investigators knew the group allocation. Blood samples also contained most of the expanded thyroid clonotypes (frequency above 0.001), which suggests that blood repertoires may reflect thyroid immune responses. In cross-validation, a model built on a 13 V-J signature told ophthalmopathy apart from stable hyperthyroidism with 85% to 90% sensitivity and about 81% specificity, and in testing the same model reached 80%/75%. In validation, progression to ophthalmopathy was predicted by the model with roughly 69% sensitivity and 72.22% specificity, a median of approximately 6.5 months before onset.

For CDR1 and CDR2, the germline V gene lists SGHAT and FQNNGV. Unmatched junction bases come to 10, with V trimmed by 5 bases and J by 3 bases. The CDR3 covers 15 residues, taking in both the cysteine and the phenylalanine. Solely the CDR3 DNA is kept, with 45 bases framed from the first base. About this clonotype: It has no known antigen specificity. Base qualities are missing; no much larger clone stands one base away.

Ophthalmopathy patients had moderately to severely active disease, Clinical Activity Score of at least 3, NOSPECS grade of at least 4, and duration under 3 months. Patients with uncontrolled infections, other autoimmune diseases, pregnancy or lactation were excluded. Clinical symptoms, serum thyroxine and TRAb, thyroid ultrasound, and orbital computed tomography formed the basis for the diagnoses. Ficoll-Paque density gradient centrifugation was used to isolate PBMCs from 10 ml of fresh peripheral blood. Trizol reagent was used to extract total RNA, and RNA quality was then checked on an Agilent 2100 Bioanalyzer. TCR beta CDR3 regions were amplified from RNA transcripts. For the first round of RT-PCR on the TCR CDR3, the HTBI primer set was used together with the Qiagen OneStep RT-PCR kit. Libraries were constructed in a second round of multiplex PCR, after which size selection and purification were carried out. Paired-end sequencing of the libraries was performed with 100 bp reads on an Illumina HiSeq2000. The published analysis was carried out like this. SOAPnuke was used to process the raw data, removing reads that contained adapters or uncalled bases, had a mean Phred below 15, or lacked an exact match to the constant primer or identifier. COPE v1.2.5 was used to merge the high-quality paired reads, and each unique nucleotide sequence was defined as a clonotype. MiTCR v1.1 was used to align clonotypes to the IMGT TRBV, TRBD and TRBJ reference segments. Analysis was restricted to V-J combinations with a frequency above 0.0001, which covered roughly 99% of repertoires. A TCS score was defined as the ratio of F50 (clonal expansion) to E x V (chaos), with BLOSUM62-based TCRdist applied between CDR3 peptides within each V-J. Welch's t-statistics and random forest reduced some 510 V-J features to roughly 13, which were used in a naive Bayes classifier (R e1071). The raw public data were reprocessed by TCRdb itself: fastp quality trimming at Q25, MiXCR clonotype calling, in-frame beta chains only. Each CDR3 protein gets just one entry, which takes the most common genes and DNA from the rows behind it. The V and J calls were not made by the authors but by TCRdb's processing. In all, the sample holds 300,000 to 450,000 distinct CDR3 sequences, and more than 14% of those were seen once. About 20% of the sample is in the top ten clones.

Sequences were obtained from blood. This sequence uses TRBV11-2 and TRBJ2-7; TRBD2 fits 7 bases in the junction. The sequence was obtained from a woman aged 25-40 years with Graves' ophthalmopathy. The CDR3 protein is CASSTPTSVLYEQYF. The nucleotide sequence reads as follows: TGTGCCAGCAGCACGCCTACTAGCGTTCTCTACGAGCAGTACTTC.